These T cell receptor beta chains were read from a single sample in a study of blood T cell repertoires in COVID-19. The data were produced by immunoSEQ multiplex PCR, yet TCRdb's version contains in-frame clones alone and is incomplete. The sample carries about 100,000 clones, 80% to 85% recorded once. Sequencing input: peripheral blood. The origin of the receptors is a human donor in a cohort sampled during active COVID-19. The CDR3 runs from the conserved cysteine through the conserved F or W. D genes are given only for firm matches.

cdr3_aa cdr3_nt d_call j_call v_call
CATQTGTGGSGNTEAFF TGTGCCACCCAAACCGGGACAGGGGGCTCAGGGAACACTGAAGCTTTCTTT TRBD1 TRBJ1-1 TRBV2
CASSPLGSYSFYGYTF TGTGCCAGCAGCCCCCTGGGTAGCTACTCTTTCTATGGCTACACCTTC . TRBJ1-2 TRBV7-8
CATRVGANYGYTF TGTGCCACTCGGGTGGGAGCTAACTATGGCTACACCTTC . TRBJ1-2 TRBV19
CASSRTAGDVDGYTF TGTGCCAGCAGTAGGACGGCAGGGGATGTGGATGGCTACACCTTC . TRBJ1-2 TRBV5-4
CASSLGGGPLGYTF TGTGCCAGCAGCTTGGGAGGGGGCCCGCTGGGCTACACCTTC TRBD1 TRBJ1-2 TRBV5-4
CASSLGAPGANVLTF TGTGCCAGCAGCTTAGGGGCACCTGGGGCCAACGTCCTGACTTTC . TRBJ2-6 TRBV11-2
CASSVATSGRIPYEQYF TGTGCCAGCAGCGTAGCTACTAGCGGGAGGATTCCCTACGAGCAGTACTTC TRBD2 TRBJ2-7 TRBV9
CAWSAGLAGVYEQFF TGTGCCTGGAGTGCAGGACTAGCGGGAGTCTATGAGCAGTTCTTC TRBD2 TRBJ2-1 TRBV30
CASSRGEGTGGYGYTF TGTGCCAGCAGCCGAGGCGAGGGCACGGGGGGCTATGGCTACACCTTC . TRBJ1-2 TRBV7-9
CASRDRVYSNQPQHF TGTGCCAGTAGAGACAGGGTTTATAGCAATCAGCCCCAGCATTTT TRBD1 TRBJ1-5 TRBV19
CASSPRDRDNEQFF TGTGCCAGCTCTCCCCGGGACAGGGACAATGAGCAGTTCTTC TRBD1 TRBJ2-1 TRBV18
CASSLSPGAGEQYF TGTGCCAGCAGCTTATCTCCGGGAGCTGGGGAGCAGTACTTC . TRBJ2-7 TRBV11-3
CASTPGVNLAKNIQYF TGTGCCAGCACCCCGGGTGTCAACCTAGCCAAAAACATTCAGTACTTC . TRBJ2-4 TRBV27
CAWTAQGNSPLHF TGTGCCTGGACGGCGCAGGGTAATTCACCCCTCCACTTT . TRBJ1-6 TRBV30
CASSSSGTGGYEQYF TGTGCCAGCAGTTCATCCGGGACAGGGGGCTACGAGCAGTACTTC TRBD1 TRBJ2-7 TRBV6-5
CASRRTVLNYEQYF TGTGCCAGCCGCCGGACAGTTCTGAACTACGAGCAGTACTTC . TRBJ2-7 TRBV2
CASSLSRQIYGYTF TGTGCCAGCAGTTTATCGCGGCAGATCTATGGCTACACCTTC . TRBJ1-2 TRBV27
CASSLMATSGSGETQYF TGTGCCAGCAGCCTCATGGCGACTAGCGGGAGTGGGGAGACCCAGTACTTC TRBD2 TRBJ2-5 TRBV11-2